The 18 T cell receptor beta chains below all came from one sample that was sequenced in a study of post-analysis software for immune sequencing data. General study points: Controls showed lower frequencies than patients for several TRBV segments, and TRBV5-6, TRBV5-1 and TRBV20-1 were among these.

These receptors are not linked to any known antigen. TCR beta cDNA libraries had unique molecular identifiers. TCRdb processed the PCR reads anew with MiXCR; each CDR3 protein has one entry. The sample records 800,000 to 950,000 distinct CDR3 sequences, approximately 53% being singletons. Sequencing input: blood. The receptors shown here come from a girl between 10 and 17 years old with multiple sclerosis.

The chain joins TRBV27 to TRBJ2-7, with TRBD1 matching 7 bases. The V gene's germline CDR1 is MNHEY and CDR2 SMNVEV (reference sequence). The V and J ends lost 8 bases and 2 bases, in that order; junction bases with no gene match: 9. CDR3 size: 14 residues. The CDR3 loop reads CASGLWGQPYEQYF. The CDR3 DNA reads as TGTGCCAGCGGCCTTTGGGGACAGCCCTACGAGCAGTACTTC.

This clonotype occurred a few times. V usage is TRBV4-1 and J usage is TRBJ2-7; TRBD2 is a possible D gene (5 bases). The CDR3 is 15 amino acids. Trimming pared 0 bases from V and 3 bases from J, leaving 12 bases between. CDR1 and CDR2 (germline): MGHRA, YSYEKL. As DNA, the CDR3 is TGCGCCAGCAGCCAAGATCGTAGCGCAAGCTACGAGCAGTACTTC. Protein product: CASSQDRSASYEQYF.

This clonotype was found a few times. The rearrangement joins TRBV12-3 or TRBV12-4 to TRBJ2-7; D is uncertain. V was clipped by 6 bases and J by 0 bases, with 12 bases between them. The CDR3 is made up of 14 amino acids. CDR3 region: CASRPGGSSYEQYF. CDR3 in DNA: TGTGCCAGCAGGCCTGGCGGAAGCTCCTACGAGCAGTACTTC.

V and J are TRBV29-1 and TRBJ2-5; D is possibly TRBD2 (7 bases). The end of the DNA is better explained by TRBJ2-7, so the J call may be wrong. The germline V gene has CDR1 SQVTM and CDR2 ANQGSEA. The CDR3 sequence is 14 residues long. This chain's CDR3 is CSVEVPGGPYEQYF. CDR3 nucleotides: TGCAGCGTTGAAGTACCGGGGGGCCCCTACGAGCAGTACTTC.

Regarding this clonotype: This clone may be a read error of a much larger clone one base away. The chain has TRBV7-3 and TRBJ2-6; D gene unclear. The CDR3 runs to 15 residues. The germline V and J ends were trimmed by 0 bases and 2 bases, with 5 bases remaining between them. The germline V gene encodes CDR1 SGHTA and CDR2 FQGTGA. The CDR3 here is CASSLTAPGANVLTF. The CDR3 DNA sequence: TGTGCCAGCAGCTTAACGGCTCCTGGGGCCAACGTCCTGACTTTC.

The chain joins TRBV25-1 to TRBJ2-5, with D unresolved. With the DNA end fitting TRBJ2-7 better, the J assignment may be wrong. Germline V gene lookup returns CDR1 MGHDK and CDR2 SYGVNS. The CDR3 covers 14 residues. The chain's CDR3 is CASSEELSFNEQYF. The CDR3 coding sequence is TGTGCCAGCAGTGAAGAACTAAGTTTCAACGAGCAGTACTTC.

This clonotype came up once. V usage is TRBV20-1 and J usage is TRBJ2-1, with TRBD2 matching over 9 bases. CDR3 length equals 14 residues. Germline V gives CDR1 DFQATT, CDR2 SNEGSKA (reference sequence). The trim removed 6 bases at V and 8 bases at J, leaving 11 bases unmatched. CDR3 bases: TGCAGTGCGGGTCTGAGCGGGAGGAATGATGAGCAGTTCTTC. Protein sequence: CSAGLSGRNDEQFF.

For this clonotype: The junction shows a germline mismatch at one end, possibly a read error. V is TRBV6-1 and J is TRBJ2-7; TRBD2 matches at 12 bases. Germline V gives CDR1 MNHNS, CDR2 SASEGT. The CDR3 is 15 amino acids. The CDR3 sequence: CASREGLAGLYEQYF. The CDR3 nucleotides read TGTGCCAGCAGGGAAGGACTAGCGGGGCTGTACGAGCAGTACTTC.

The chain is built from TRBV20-1 and TRBJ1-2; D remains unclear. V was pared by 5 bases and J by 6 bases, with 10 bases between. The CDR3 loop spans 11 amino acids. Germline V gene sequence: CDR1 DFQATT, CDR2 SNEGSKA (reference sequence). The CDR3 loop reads CSAADSDGYTF. CDR3 in DNA: TGCAGTGCTGCCGACTCGGATGGCTACACCTTC.

V gene TRBV12-3 or TRBV12-4 combines with J gene TRBJ2-5, with TRBD1 as a possible D gene (6 bases). The ends were cut back, 8 bases at V and 3 bases at J, with 16 bases in the middle. The CDR3 totals 14 residues. The CDR3 here is CASATWGQEETQYF. As DNA, the CDR3 is TGTGCCAGCGCCACTTGGGGGCAGGAAGAGACCCAGTACTTC.

The gene calls are TRBV24-1 and TRBJ1-2; D gene unclear. The CDR3 consists of 14 residues. The V end was cut by 1 base, the J end by 2 bases, with 7 bases between. The germline CDR1 and CDR2 sequences are KGHDR and SFDVKD. The CDR3 region has the DNA TGTGCCACCAGTGATTTACGGCCGAACTATGGCTACACCTTC. It specifies CATSDLRPNYGYTF.

This sequence joins TRBV12-3 or TRBV12-4 and TRBJ1-2, with 10 positions matching TRBD1. J gave up 8 bases and V 2 bases, and 5 bases lay outside the gene matches. The CDR3 covers 14 residues. CDR3 DNA sequence: TGTGCCAGCAGTTTACGGGACAGGGGAGGCGGCTACACCTTC. As protein: CASSLRDRGGGYTF.

As DNA, the CDR3 is TGTGCCATCAGATCACCGGGGTCCTACGAGCAGTACTTC. It is translated as CAIRSPGSYEQYF. This chain links TRBV10-3 with TRBJ2-7, with D tentatively TRBD2 (5 bases). Deletions cut 6 bases from V and 1 base from J, with 10 bases between. CDR1 and CDR2 from the germline V gene are ENHRY and SYGVKD. CDR3 length: 13 amino acids.

This clonotype was recorded a few times. The CDR3: CSARTHEQFF. The CDR3 nucleotides read TGCAGTGCTAGAACCCATGAGCAGTTCTTC. The rearrangement joins TRBV20-1 to TRBJ2-1; D not certain. CDR1 and CDR2 from the germline V gene are DFQATT and SNEGSKA (reference sequence). This CDR3 has 10 residues. Trimming left V 2 bases short and J 8 bases short, with 4 bases between.

The rearrangement joins TRBV27 to TRBJ1-4, with D hard to call. With 2 bases removed from V and 7 bases from J, the gap between germline ends came to 26 bases. The CDR3 is 19 amino acids. The V gene's germline CDR1 is MNHEY and CDR2 SMNVEV (reference sequence). CDR3 DNA: TGTGCCAGCAGTTTAAAGGCAGGTCGGACTAGGGTCTTAGGTGAAAAACTGTTTTTT. It specifies CASSLKAGRTRVLGEKLFF.

This clonotype was seen a handful of times. The chain is built from TRBV24-1 and TRBJ2-3, with no clear D. CDR3 size: 12 residues. V dropped 4 bases and J dropped 4 bases, with 5 bases sitting between them. Germline CDR1 and CDR2: KGHDR and SFDVKD. This CDR3 reads CATSEGPDTQYF. CDR3 nucleotides: TGTGCCACCAGTGAAGGGCCAGATACGCAGTATTTT.

The chain employs TRBV6-6 and TRBJ1-2, with unresolved D. The CDR3 loop spans 13 amino acids. V was pared by 4 bases and J by 4 bases, with 10 bases between. Germline V lookup: CDR1 MNHNY, CDR2 SVGAGI (reference sequence). DNA for the CDR3: TGTGCCAGCAGTTGCAGGACTGCCTATGGCTACACCTTC. Translation: CASSCRTAYGYTF.

In its sample, this clonotype was seen once. The V and J genes are TRBV29-1 and TRBJ1-1; D call uncertain. The CDR3 loop spans 13 amino acids. Germline V gives CDR1 SQVTM, CDR2 ANQGSEA. The V end lost 4 bases, the J end lost 3 bases, and 12 bases lay between the germline ends. CDR3 protein: CSVGNLLHTEAFF. DNA for the CDR3: TGCAGCGTTGGGAACCTCCTCCACACTGAAGCTTTCTTT. Complete variable domain (other parts from reference TRBV29-1 and TRBJ1-1): SAVISQKPSRDICQRGTSLTIQCQVDSQVTMMFWYRQQPGQSLTLIATANQGSEATYESGFVIDKFPISRPNLTFSTLTVSNMSPEDSSIYLCSVGNLLHTEAFFGQGTRLTVV.